The T cell receptor (beta chain) described here comes from a study of blood T cell repertoires in COVID-19. Study information: The cDNA or gDNA used as material had been derived from T cells, B-cell-depleted T cells, or PBMCs.

The data were produced by immunoSEQ multiplex PCR, yet TCRdb's version contains in-frame clones alone and is incomplete. In the table there are about 160,000 clones, about 74% of which are singletons. The CDR3 spans 16 residues. V was cut by 2 bases and J by 8 bases, with 18 bases left in between. CDR1 is KGHSH, CDR2 LQKENI, per germline. The source is a man aged 55 to 70 with acute or convalescent COVID-19. V gene TRBV18 combines with J gene TRBJ1-4; D gene uncertain. Sequencing input: peripheral blood. CDR3: CASSPDTRMSGEKLFF. The DNA for the CDR3 is TGTGCCAGCTCACCAGATACCCGGATGTCGGGGGAAAAACTGTTTTTT.